Following are 19 T cell receptor beta chains from one sample sequenced in a study of blood T cell repertoires in COVID-19. Sequenced by immunoSEQ multiplex PCR; TCRdb stores in-frame clones only, minus some. The sample lists 180,000 or so clones, 87% seen once, with roughly 2.6% in the top ten. The material sequenced was peripheral blood. These TCRs come from a middle-aged man with active or convalescent COVID-19.

The DNA for the CDR3 is TGTGCCAGTAGTCCGACAGGGTACGAGCAGTACTTC. Protein product: CASSPTGYEQYF. V is TRBV19 and J is TRBJ2-7; 7 positions match TRBD1. Per the germline V gene, CDR1 is LNHDA and CDR2 is SQIVND (reference sequence). Trimming took 5 bases from V and 4 from J; bases not matched to a gene: 2. CDR3 length: 12 amino acids.

The chain uses TRBV27 and TRBJ1-5; D gene uncertain. CDR1 is MNHEY, CDR2 SMNVEV, per germline (reference sequence). The V gene lost 3 bases and the J gene lost 6 bases, with 9 bases spanning the gap. This CDR3 has 13 residues. CDR3 in amino acids: CASSLGAGQPQHF. CDR3 bases: TGTGCCAGCAGTTTGGGCGCCGGTCAGCCCCAGCATTTT.

The chain has TRBV4-1 and TRBJ2-7, with TRBD2 matching 7 bases. The ends lost 4 bases at V and 3 bases at J; junction bases unmatched: 3. The germline gives CDR1 MGHRA, CDR2 YSYEKL. CDR3 length equals 13 residues. This CDR3 reads CASSRGEGYEQYF. In nucleotides, the CDR3 is TGCGCCAGCAGCCGGGGGGAGGGCTACGAGCAGTACTTC.

This rearrangement joins TRBV19 to TRBJ1-1; D is perhaps TRBD1 (5 bases). The CDR3 has 14 residues. The germline gives CDR1 LNHDA, CDR2 SQIVND (reference sequence). The V gene lost 8 bases and the J gene lost 6 bases, with 19 bases spanning the gap. CDR3 region: CASQNVGGDAEAFF. In DNA form, the CDR3 reads TGTGCCAGTCAAAACGTGGGAGGGGACGCTGAAGCTTTCTTT.

A note on this clone: This sample also contains other DNA sequences that code for the same CDR3. V and J are TRBV18 and TRBJ1-1; 7 nucleotides line up with TRBD1. Per the germline V gene, CDR1 is KGHSH and CDR2 is LQKENI. CDR3 size: 14 residues. V gave up 3 bases and J gave up 4 bases; unmatched junction bases: 5. CDR3 nucleotides: TGTGCCAGCTCACCCCCAGGGGGAAGCACTGAAGCTTTCTTT. It encodes CASSPPGGSTEAFF.

This clone showed up just a few times. The chain combines TRBV19 with TRBJ2-3; D call uncertain. Trimming removed 1 base at V and 1 base at J, with 9 bases between. Germline CDR1 is LNHDA and CDR2 is SQIVND (reference sequence). The CDR3 runs 15 residues. The DNA of the CDR3 is TGTGCCAGTAGTATAGTACACAGCCGCACAGATACGCAGTATTTT. This sequence encodes CASSIVHSRTDTQYF.

The rearrangement uses TRBV2 and TRBJ1-2; D may be TRBD1 (6 bases). Germline CDR1 and CDR2: SNHLY and FYNNEI. Trimming shortened V by 6 bases and J by 7 bases, and 18 bases separated the two germline ends. The CDR3 loop spans 14 amino acids. The CDR3 region is CASSATGFMVGYTF. CDR3 coding DNA: TGTGCCAGCAGCGCTACAGGGTTTATGGTTGGCTACACCTTC.

The chain is built from TRBV5-6 and TRBJ1-2, with TRBD1 as a possible D gene (6 bases). Trimming stripped 0 bases from V and 2 bases from J, with 17 bases between. The CDR3 runs to 17 residues. Germline V CDR1 and CDR2: SGHDT, YYEEEE. The CDR3 bases are TGTGCCAGCAGCTTGGCCACCGGGACACTCTCCAACTATGGCTACACCTTC. Protein sequence: CASSLATGTLSNYGYTF.

The chain carries TRBV28 and TRBJ2-7; 7 bases agree with TRBD2. After removal of 3 bases from V and 1 base from J, the junction contained 3 bases not matched to a gene. CDR3 length equals 14 residues. Germline V gives CDR1 MDHEN, CDR2 SYDVKM. This CDR3 reads CASSFISGSYEQYF. CDR3 bases: TGTGCCAGCAGTTTCATTAGCGGGTCCTACGAGCAGTACTTC.

The genes are TRBV10-1 and TRBJ2-3; possible D gene TRBD2, 6 bases. V was clipped by 6 bases and J by 8 bases, with 18 bases between them. Germline lookup yields CDR1 WNHNN and CDR2 SYGVQD (reference sequence). The CDR3 totals 14 residues. CDR3 in amino acids: CASRLSSDSRTQYF. The CDR3, as DNA: TGCGCCAGCAGATTATCTAGCGATTCCCGTACGCAGTATTTT.

The chain carries TRBV4-3 and TRBJ2-5, with 7 bases matching TRBD2. J lost 5 bases, V lost 4 bases, and 13 bases had no gene match. This CDR3 has 16 residues. Germline V CDR1 and CDR2: LGHNA, YSLEER. The CDR3 sequence: CASSRQYGGSVETQYF. The CDR3 nucleotides read TGCGCCAGCAGCCGACAATACGGGGGGAGTGTTGAGACCCAGTACTTC.

This sequence joins TRBV18 and TRBJ1-1; weak D call: TRBD1 (5 bases). Deletions cut 5 bases from V and 1 base from J, with 8 bases between. Germline V CDR1 and CDR2: KGHSH, LQKENI. The CDR3 consists of 13 residues. The CDR3 nucleotides are TGTGCCAGCTCAGCCGGACAGAACACTGAAGCTTTCTTT. It is translated as CASSAGQNTEAFF.

V gene TRBV2 combines with J gene TRBJ1-2; TRBD1 matches 11 bases. Germline CDR1 SNHLY, CDR2 FYNNEI. This CDR3 has 15 residues. J gave up 4 bases and V 6 bases, and 7 bases lay outside the gene matches. CDR3 coding DNA: TGTGCCAGCAGCCCTGTGGGACAGGGGGTCTATGGCTACACCTTC. Translating gives CASSPVGQGVYGYTF.

This chain connects TRBV4-2 to TRBJ1-5; no definite D call. The CDR3 contains 13 residues. Trimming cost V 3 bases and J 5 bases, with 8 bases left between them. Germline V gene sequence: CDR1 LGHNA, CDR2 YNFKEQ. The CDR3 here is CASSQEGDQPQHF. In DNA, the CDR3 is TGTGCCAGCAGCCAGGAGGGTGATCAGCCCCAGCATTTT.

V is TRBV6-6 and J is TRBJ2-7; 7 bases line up with TRBD1. V gave up 4 bases and J gave up 0 bases; unmatched junction bases: 6. This CDR3 has 15 amino acids. Germline V lookup: CDR1 MNHNY, CDR2 SVGAGI (reference sequence). CDR3 loop: CASSFLGQASYEQYF. The CDR3 DNA follows: TGTGCCAGCAGTTTTCTTGGACAGGCCTCCTACGAGCAGTACTTC.

The rearrangement uses TRBV2 and TRBJ1-5, with D hard to call. Germline lookup yields CDR1 SNHLY and CDR2 FYNNEI. The CDR3 sequence is 14 residues long. V was trimmed by 4 bases and J by 0 bases, leaving 7 bases between them. The CDR3 nucleotides read TGTGCCAGCAGTGCGGGTTATAGCAATCAGCCCCAGCATTTT. Translation: CASSAGYSNQPQHF. The variable domain in full, with the rest retrieved from reference TRBV2 and TRBJ1-5, is EPEVTQTPSHQVTQMGQEVILRCVPISNHLYFYWYRQILGQKVEFLVSFYNNEISEKSEIFDDQFSVERPDGSNFTLKIRSTKLEDSAMYFCASSAGYSNQPQHFGDGTRLSIL.

In this sample, this clone turned up many times. This chain joins TRBV2 and TRBJ1-5; D not resolved. Deletions cut 1 base from V and 9 bases from J, with 16 bases between. Germline loops: CDR1 SNHLY, CDR2 FYNNEI. The CDR3 sequence is 15 residues long. The CDR3 coding sequence is TGTGCCAGCAGTGAAGTTGACCCGGGTAAAGGGCCCCAGCATTTT. This translates into CASSEVDPGKGPQHF. The full variable domain, rest sourced from reference TRBV2 and TRBJ1-5, is EPEVTQTPSHQVTQMGQEVILRCVPISNHLYFYWYRQILGQKVEFLVSFYNNEISEKSEIFDDQFSVERPDGSNFTLKIRSTKLEDSAMYFCASSEVDPGKGPQHFGDGTRLSIL.

The chain employs TRBV7-9 and TRBJ1-2, with 9 bases aligning to TRBD1. Unmatched junction bases numbered 7, after V lost 6 bases and J lost 8 bases. Per the germline V gene, CDR1 is SEHNR and CDR2 is FQNEAQ (reference sequence). CDR3 size: 13 residues. DNA for the CDR3: TGTGCCAGCAGAGCCGGGACAGGGAAAGGCTACACCTTC. Encoded protein: CASRAGTGKGYTF.

The V and J genes are TRBV3-1 (or the pseudogene TRBV3-2) and TRBJ1-6, with D possibly being TRBD1 (5 bases). CDR3 length equals 14 residues. Trimming cost V 4 bases and J 6 bases, with 10 bases left between them. The germline V gene has CDR1 LGHDT and CDR2 YNNKEL (reference sequence). The CDR3 protein is CASSPRGSNSPLHF. In DNA, the CDR3 is TGTGCCAGCAGCCCCCGGGGGAGTAATTCACCCCTCCACTTT.